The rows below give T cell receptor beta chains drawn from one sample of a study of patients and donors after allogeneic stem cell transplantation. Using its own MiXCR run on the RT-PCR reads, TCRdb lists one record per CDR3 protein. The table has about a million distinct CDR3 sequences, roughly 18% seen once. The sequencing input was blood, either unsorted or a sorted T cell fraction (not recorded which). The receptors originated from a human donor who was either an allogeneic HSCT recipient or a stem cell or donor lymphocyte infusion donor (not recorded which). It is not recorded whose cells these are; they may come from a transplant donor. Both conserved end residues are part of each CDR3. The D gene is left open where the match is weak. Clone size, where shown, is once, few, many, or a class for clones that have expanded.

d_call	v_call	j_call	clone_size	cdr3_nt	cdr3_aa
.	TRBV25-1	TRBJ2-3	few	TGTGCCAGCGGCCGGGACTCTTCCACAGATACGCAGTATTTT	CASGRDSSTDTQYF
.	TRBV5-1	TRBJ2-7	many	TGCGCCAGCAGTTGGGGGCTCGAGCAGTACTTC	CASSWGLEQYF
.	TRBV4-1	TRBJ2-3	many	TGCGCCAGCAGCCAAGCAGACACAGATACGCAGTATTTT	CASSQADTDTQYF
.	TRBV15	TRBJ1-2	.	TGTGCCACCAGCGCAACAAACTATGGCTACACCTTC	CATSATNYGYTF
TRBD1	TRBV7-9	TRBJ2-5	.	TGTGCCAGCAAACCGGGACAGGGAGAAGAGACCCAGTACTTC	CASKPGQGEETQYF
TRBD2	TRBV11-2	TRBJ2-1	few	TGTGCCAGCAGCCCCCGGACTAGCGGGAGTGCTTCCTACAATGAGCAGTTCTTC	CASSPRTSGSASYNEQFF
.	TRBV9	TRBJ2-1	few	TGTGCCAGCAGCAAAGCGGCTAGCTCCTACAATGAGCAGTTCTTC	CASSKAASSYNEQFF
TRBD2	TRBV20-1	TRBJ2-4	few	TGCAGTGCACTTTTAGCGGGGGGATCCAAAAACATTCAGTACTTC	CSALLAGGSKNIQYF
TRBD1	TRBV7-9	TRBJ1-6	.	TGTGCCAGCAGCCCTGTTACAGGGGTCTCTACTTCACCCCTCCACTTT	CASSPVTGVSTSPLHF
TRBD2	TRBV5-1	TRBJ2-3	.	TGCGCCAGCAGATGGGACTATCGGGGGACAGATACGCAGTATTTT	CASRWDYRGTDTQYF
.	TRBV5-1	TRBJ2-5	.	TGCGCCAGCAGCTCCGGTGGCGGCGGGAACTCCCAAGAGACCCAGTACTTC	CASSSGGGGNSQETQYF
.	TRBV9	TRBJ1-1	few	TGTGCCAGCAGCGGCAGAGAGTTCACTGAAGCTTTCTTT	CASSGREFTEAFF
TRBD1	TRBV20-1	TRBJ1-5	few	TGCAGTGCTAGAGGTCCGGACAGGGGGAATCAGCCCCAGCATTTT	CSARGPDRGNQPQHF
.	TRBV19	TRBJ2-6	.	TGTGCCAGTAGTATACCTCTGGGTTCATCTGGGGCCAACGTCCTGACTTTC	CASSIPLGSSGANVLTF
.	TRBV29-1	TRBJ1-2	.	TGCAGCGTTGTTGGTTCTGGCTACACCTTC	CSVVGSGYTF
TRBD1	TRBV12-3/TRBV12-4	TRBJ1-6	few	TGTGCCAGCAGTCTTAACCTAGGGGGCTCTGATAATTCACCCCTCCACTTT	CASSLNLGGSDNSPLHF
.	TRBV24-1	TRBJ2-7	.	TGTGCCACCAGTGATTCAGGGAACTACGAGCAGTACTTC	CATSDSGNYEQYF
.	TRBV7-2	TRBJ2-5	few	TGTGCCAGCAGTCGTACTAGCCCGGAGACCCAGTACTTC	CASSRTSPETQYF
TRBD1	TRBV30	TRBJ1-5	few	TGTGCCTGGAGCGCCAAGACAGGGGATAATCAGCCCCAGCATTTT	CAWSAKTGDNQPQHF
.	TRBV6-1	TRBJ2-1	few	TGTGCCAGCAGTGAAGGAGCCTCCTACAATGAGCAGTTCTTC	CASSEGASYNEQFF
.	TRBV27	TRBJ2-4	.	TGTGCCAGCAGTTCGAGAGGGCTAGCCAAAAACATTCAGTACTTC	CASSSRGLAKNIQYF
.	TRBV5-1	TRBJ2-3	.	TGCGCCAGCAGCCGCCAAGGGGACTTCAACACAGATACGCAGTATTTT	CASSRQGDFNTDTQYF
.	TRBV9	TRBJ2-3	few	TGTGCCAGCAGCCCAGGGGGGCGGGGCCGCACAGATACGCAGTATTTT	CASSPGGRGRTDTQYF
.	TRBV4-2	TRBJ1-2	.	TGTGCCAGCAGCCAAGACGGAGGGATCTCGTCCGTCGGTGGCTACACCTTC	CASSQDGGISSVGGYTF
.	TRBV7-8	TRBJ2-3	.	TGTGCCAGCAGCTTAGGGGCTGACGGCACTAGCACAGATACGCAGTATTTT	CASSLGADGTSTDTQYF
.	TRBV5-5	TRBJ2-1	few	TGTGCCAGCAGCTTGGCAATCGGGCAGGGGTCCTACAATGAGCAGTTCTTC	CASSLAIGQGSYNEQFF
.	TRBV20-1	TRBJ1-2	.	TGCAGTGCATCCCCGAAACATGGCTACACCTTC	CSASPKHGYTF
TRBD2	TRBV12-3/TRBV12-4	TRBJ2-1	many	TGTGCCAGCAGTCGGATAGCGGGGACCTACAATGAGCAGTTCTTC	CASSRIAGTYNEQFF
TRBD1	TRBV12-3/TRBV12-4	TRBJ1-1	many	TGTGCCAGCAGTCGACAGGGGGATGCTTTCTTT	CASSRQGDAFF
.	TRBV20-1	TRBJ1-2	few	TGCAGTGCTACAACCGGACAGACCTATGGCTACACCTTC	CSATTGQTYGYTF
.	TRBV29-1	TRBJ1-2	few	TGCAGCGTTGTCCCCCGACAGACCTATGGCTACACCTTC	CSVVPRQTYGYTF
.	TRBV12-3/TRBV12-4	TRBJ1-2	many	TGTGCCAGCAGTTTTAGGACGGGGAGCGGCTACACCTTC	CASSFRTGSGYTF
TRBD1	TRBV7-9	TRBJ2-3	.	TGTGCCAGCAGTTCAACTGACAGGGGGTGGGCAGATACGCAGTATTTT	CASSSTDRGWADTQYF
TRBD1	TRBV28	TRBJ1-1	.	TGTGCCAGCGTTGCCGGGACAGGGGTTACTGAAGCTTTCTTT	CASVAGTGVTEAFF
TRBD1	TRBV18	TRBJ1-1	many	TGCGCCAGCAGCCCCAGGGGGGACACTGAAGCTTTCTTT	CASSPRGDTEAFF
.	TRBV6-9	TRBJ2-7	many	TGTGCCAGCACCCACTACGAGCAGTACTTC	CASTHYEQYF
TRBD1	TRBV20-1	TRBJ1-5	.	TGCAGTGCTAGAGAGGGACAGGGGGCGAATCAGCCCCAGCATTTT	CSAREGQGANQPQHF
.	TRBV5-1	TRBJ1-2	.	TGCGCCAGCAGCCCCCCGGTCTCTGGCAGGGCGGGGGTTTATGGCTACACCTTC	CASSPPVSGRAGVYGYTF
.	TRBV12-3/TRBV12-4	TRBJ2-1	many	TGTGCCAGCAGTTTAGGGGGAAAGCGGAATCCCTACAATGAGCAGTTCTTC	CASSLGGKRNPYNEQFF
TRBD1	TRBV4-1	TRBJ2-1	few	TGCGCCAGCAGCCAAGGAATCCGGGACAGGGGGCCCCCCTACAATGAGCAGTTCTTC	CASSQGIRDRGPPYNEQFF
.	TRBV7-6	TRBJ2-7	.	TGTGCCAGCAGCCCCAATAGAGTGTACGAGCAGTACTTC	CASSPNRVYEQYF
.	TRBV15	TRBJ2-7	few	TGTGCCACCAGCAGAGACCGACCGCCGACAGCCTACGAGCAGTACTTC	CATSRDRPPTAYEQYF
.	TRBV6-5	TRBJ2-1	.	TGTGCCAGCAGTAAGGGAGGAGGTGAGCAGTTCTTC	CASSKGGGEQFF
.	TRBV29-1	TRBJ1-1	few	TGCAGCGCCTGGGGGGGTAGAAGCACTGAAGCTTTCTTT	CSAWGGRSTEAFF
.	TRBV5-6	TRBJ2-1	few	TGTGCCAGCAGTCATAGATCCGGCCCGTACAATGAGCAGTTCTTC	CASSHRSGPYNEQFF
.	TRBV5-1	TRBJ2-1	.	TGCGCCAGCAGCCGGGGTGCTACCTACAATGAGCAGTTCTTC	CASSRGATYNEQFF
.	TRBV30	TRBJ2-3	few	TGTGCCTGGAGTGAGTCGGACGATACGCAGTATTTT	CAWSESDDTQYF
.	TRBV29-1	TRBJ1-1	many	TGCAGCGTTGCCCCGGGACCCCTTGAAGCTTTCTTT	CSVAPGPLEAFF
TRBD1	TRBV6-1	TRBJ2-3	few	TGTGCCAGCAGGACCGGGACAGGGGTCACAGATACGCAGTATTTT	CASRTGTGVTDTQYF
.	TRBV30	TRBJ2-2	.	TGTGCCTGGAGTTCGCAGGGCACCGGGGAGCTGTTTTTT	CAWSSQGTGELFF
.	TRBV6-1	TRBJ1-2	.	TGTGCCAGCAGTCCCCCGGGATCTAGTGGCTACACCTTC	CASSPPGSSGYTF
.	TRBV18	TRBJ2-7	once	TGTGCCAGCTCACCACGGCAGCAAGGTTACTACTACGAGCAGTACTTC	CASSPRQQGYYYEQYF
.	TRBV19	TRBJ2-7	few	TGTGCCAGTAGGCGGGACTCGCAATACGAGCAGTACTTC	CASRRDSQYEQYF
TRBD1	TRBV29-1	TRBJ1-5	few	TGCAGCGTTGAACGAGTGACAGACAGGGTCCATAGCAATCAGCCCCAGCATTTT	CSVERVTDRVHSNQPQHF
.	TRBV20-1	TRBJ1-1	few	TGCAGTGCTAGAGATGGTGGCAGGGCCTATTCGATGGAAGCTTTCTTT	CSARDGGRAYSMEAFF